The rows below give T cell receptor beta chains drawn from one sample of a study of Ad26.COV2.S vaccination and SARS-CoV-2 variants. The assay was immunoSEQ multiplex PCR, and TCRdb's table has in-frame clones only and misses some. This table has 500,000 or so clones, around nine tenths appearing once. The starting material was peripheral blood, obtained in a trial of Ad26.COV2.S vaccine versus placebo. The source of these receptors is a person between 18 and 65 years old who received the Ad26.COV2.S COVID-19 vaccine or a placebo. Each CDR3 is given with its conserved first and last residue. Fields, in order: V gene, CDR3 length, J gene, D gene, clone size, CDR3 protein, CDR3 DNA. The D gene is left open where the match is weak. Not all rows give a size; the values are once, few, many and, for expanded clones, a class.

>TRBV27|16|TRBJ1-1|NA|NA
CASSLGETGRDTEAFF
TGTGCCAGCAGTTTGGGGGAGACAGGTAGGGACACTGAAGCTTTCTTT
>TRBV27|18|TRBJ2-5|NA|NA
CASSPKKGTLNNQETQYF
TGTGCCAGCAGCCCAAAAAAGGGGACCCTAAATAACCAAGAGACCCAGTACTTC
>TRBV9|16|TRBJ2-5|TRBD2|NA
CASSVAPGLAGETQYF
TGTGCCAGCAGCGTAGCCCCTGGACTAGCTGGGGAGACCCAGTACTTC
>TRBV7-9|18|TRBJ2-1|NA|NA
CASSLARVAVAPGNEQFF
TGTGCCAGCAGCTTAGCGCGTGTCGCTGTGGCACCGGGCAATGAGCAGTTCTTC
>TRBV10-3|13|TRBJ2-1|TRBD2|NA
CAMRGSSYNEQFF
TGTGCCATGCGGGGGAGCTCCTACAATGAGCAGTTCTTC
>TRBV6-1|15|TRBJ2-2|NA|NA
CASSEPGRNTGELFF
TGTGCCAGCAGTGAACCGGGGAGGAACACCGGGGAGCTGTTTTTT
>TRBV5-1|16|TRBJ1-1|NA|NA
CASSQNLQGSGTEAFF
TGCGCCAGCAGTCAGAACCTCCAGGGGAGTGGTACTGAAGCTTTCTTT
>TRBV7-3|13|TRBJ1-1|NA|NA
CASSVTPTTEAFF
TGTGCCAGCAGCGTGACCCCGACCACTGAAGCTTTCTTT
>TRBV5-6|14|TRBJ2-3|TRBD1|few
CASSYGQGTDTQYF
TGTGCCAGCAGCTATGGACAGGGAACAGATACGCAGTATTTT
>TRBV5-6|16|TRBJ1-6|NA|NA
CASSLRGPAYNSPLHF
TGTGCCAGCAGCTTACGTGGGCCGGCCTATAATTCACCCCTCCACTTT
>TRBV19|12|TRBJ2-3|NA|NA
CASSRGTDTQYF
TGTGCCAGTAGCCGGGGGACAGATACGCAGTATTTT
>TRBV20-1|18|TRBJ2-1|TRBD2|once
CSASRRGLAGVRYNEQFF
TGCAGTGCTAGTCGCAGGGGACTAGCGGGAGTTCGGTACAATGAGCAGTTCTTC
>TRBV28|16|TRBJ1-2|NA|NA
CASSLSGSPLGYGYTF
TGTGCCAGCAGTTTATCGGGTTCACCCCTGGGGTATGGCTACACCTTC
>TRBV28|13|TRBJ2-6|NA|NA
CASSLSMANVLTF
TGTGCCAGCAGTCTCTCGATGGCCAACGTCCTGACTTTC
>TRBV29-1|12|TRBJ1-3|NA|few
CSVETARNTIYF
TGCAGCGTTGAGACTGCCAGGAACACCATATATTTT
>TRBV6-2/TRBV6-3|18|TRBJ2-6|TRBD1|NA
CASSRRTGGGSGANVLTF
TGTGCCAGCAGCAGGAGGACAGGGGGCGGGTCTGGGGCCAACGTCCTGACTTTC
>TRBV19|13|TRBJ1-2|NA|NA
CASSSVAPGGYTF
TGTGCCAGTAGTTCGGTGGCGCCGGGAGGCTACACCTTC
>TRBV18|15|TRBJ2-1|NA|NA
CASSPDPRPYNEQFF
TGTGCCAGCTCGCCTGACCCGAGACCCTACAATGAGCAGTTCTTC
>TRBV7-9|14|TRBJ2-3|NA|NA
CASSLPGPTDTQYF
TGTGCCAGCAGCTTGCCGGGACCCACAGATACGCAGTATTTT
>TRBV4-1|15|TRBJ2-7|NA|NA
CASSQDRSSGYEQYF
TGCGCCAGCAGCCAAGATCGTTCTTCGGGGTACGAGCAGTACTTC
>TRBV28|13|TRBJ2-3|NA|NA
CASIRFGGDTQYF
TGTGCCAGTATTAGGTTTGGGGGGGATACGCAGTATTTT
>TRBV7-8|13|TRBJ1-2|NA|NA
CASSLGSGYGYTF
TGTGCCAGCAGCTTAGGGAGCGGCTATGGCTACACCTTC
>TRBV3-1/TRBV3-2|12|TRBJ2-7|TRBD1|NA
CASSPGQGLAYF
TGTGCCAGCAGCCCGGGACAGGGATTGGCGTACTTC
>TRBV30|15|TRBJ1-1|TRBD1|NA
CAWMTGSQMNTEAFF
TGTGCCTGGATGACAGGGTCACAAATGAACACTGAAGCTTTCTTT
>TRBV5-4|15|TRBJ1-2|TRBD1|NA
CASRPPGQGNYGYTF
TGTGCCAGCAGGCCCCCAGGACAGGGTAACTATGGCTACACCTTC
>TRBV7-2|14|TRBJ1-5|NA|NA
CASSGVVSNQPQHF
TGTGCCAGCAGCGGGGTAGTTAGCAATCAGCCCCAGCATTTT
>TRBV28|16|TRBJ2-6|NA|NA
CASTYDGGSGANVLTF
TGTGCCAGCACGTACGACGGGGGCTCTGGGGCCAACGTCCTGACTTTC
>TRBV5-1|14|TRBJ2-2|TRBD2|NA
CASSREGNTGELFF
TGCGCCAGCAGTCGGGAGGGCAACACCGGGGAGCTGTTTTTT
>TRBV28|16|TRBJ1-1|NA|NA
CASSFPTAGGNTEAFF
TGTGCCAGCAGTTTTCCAACGGCCGGCGGGAACACTGAAGCTTTCTTT
>TRBV19|18|TRBJ1-2|NA|NA
CASSISFTRVFERYGYTF
TGTGCCAGTAGTATAAGTTTCACGCGGGTCTTTGAGAGGTATGGCTACACCTTC
>TRBV2|14|TRBJ2-3|NA|NA
CASKGPANTDTQYF
TGTGCCAGCAAGGGGCCGGCTAACACAGATACGCAGTATTTT
>TRBV19|15|TRBJ1-6|NA|NA
CASSIRSRGGSPLHF
TGTGCCAGTAGTATTAGGTCTCGTGGAGGTTCACCCCTCCACTTT
>TRBV7-2|18|TRBJ2-3|NA|once
CASSSRVLAGLSTDTQYF
TGTGCCAGCAGCTCCCGGGTCCTTGCGGGGTTAAGCACAGATACGCAGTATTTT
>TRBV27|16|TRBJ2-2|NA|NA
CASSPWTPVGTGELFF
TGTGCCAGCAGTCCCTGGACCCCCGTCGGCACCGGGGAGCTGTTTTTT
>TRBV4-2|14|TRBJ2-1|TRBD2|NA
CASSQAGRGNEQFF
TGTGCCAGCAGCCAAGCCGGGAGGGGTAATGAGCAGTTCTTC
>TRBV28|10|TRBJ1-1|NA|NA
CASRALEAFF
TGTGCCAGCAGGGCCCTGGAGGCTTTCTTT
>TRBV29-1|12|TRBJ2-3|NA|NA
CSVFRGTDTQYF
TGCAGCGTATTTAGGGGTACAGATACGCAGTATTTT
>TRBV5-1|14|TRBJ2-3|NA|NA
CASSLDLTTDTQYF
TGCGCCAGCAGCTTGGACCTAACCACAGATACGCAGTATTTT
>TRBV6-5|15|TRBJ2-7|NA|NA
CASSYRQTAPYEQYF
TGTGCCAGCAGTTACCGGCAGACTGCCCCCTACGAGCAGTACTTC
>TRBV6-1|15|TRBJ2-1|NA|NA
CASSEDLSAYNEQFF
TGTGCCAGCAGTGAAGACTTGAGCGCCTACAATGAGCAGTTCTTC